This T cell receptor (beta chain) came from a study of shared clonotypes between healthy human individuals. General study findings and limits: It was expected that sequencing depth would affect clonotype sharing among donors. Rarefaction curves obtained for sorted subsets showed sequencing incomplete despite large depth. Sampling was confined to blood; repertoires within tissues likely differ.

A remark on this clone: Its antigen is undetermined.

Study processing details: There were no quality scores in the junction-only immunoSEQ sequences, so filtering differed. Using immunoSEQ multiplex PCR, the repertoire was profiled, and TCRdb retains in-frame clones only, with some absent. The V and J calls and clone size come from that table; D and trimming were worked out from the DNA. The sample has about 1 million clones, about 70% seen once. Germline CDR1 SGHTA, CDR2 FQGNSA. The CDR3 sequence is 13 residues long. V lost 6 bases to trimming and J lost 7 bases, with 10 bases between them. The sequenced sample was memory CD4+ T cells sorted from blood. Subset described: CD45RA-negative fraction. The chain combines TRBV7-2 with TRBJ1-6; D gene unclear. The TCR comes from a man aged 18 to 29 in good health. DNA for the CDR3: TGTGCCAGCAGTCAATTTATAAATTCACCCCTCCACTTT. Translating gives CASSQFINSPLHF.